A selection of T cell receptor beta chains follows, all from one sample in a study of blood T cell repertoires in COVID-19. Sequenced by immunoSEQ multiplex PCR; TCRdb stores in-frame clones only, minus some. The profile covers about 190,000 clones, with around nine tenths appearing a single time and about 1.1% taken by the ten largest. The sample was peripheral blood. The source of these receptors is a man aged 25-45 years with acute or convalescent COVID-19. Both conserved end residues are part of each CDR3. D genes are given only for firm matches. The size of a clone is reported for some rows only, either as once, few or many, or as a class for expanded clones.

j_call d_call clone_size v_call cdr3_nt cdr3_aa
TRBJ2-7 TRBD2 - TRBV5-6 TGTGCCAGCAGCTTGGATACGGGCGGGGGGACGCGGATCTACGAGCAGTACTTC CASSLDTGGGTRIYEQYF
TRBJ1-5 TRBD1 few TRBV2 TGTGCCAGCAGTGGGGACAGCTCTAATCAGCCCCAGCATTTT CASSGDSSNQPQHF
TRBJ2-2 TRBD2 - TRBV6-1 TGTGCCAGCAGTGGTACCGGGACTAGCGGGTTTCGGGAGCTGTTTTTT CASSGTGTSGFRELFF
TRBJ2-3 - once TRBV2 TGTGCCAGCAGCCTCCTAGGAGATACGCAGTATTTT CASSLLGDTQYF
TRBJ1-1 TRBD1 once TRBV6-6 TGTGCCATCCGGGACAGAATACTGAACACTGAAGCTTTCTTT CAIRDRILNTEAFF
TRBJ1-5 - - TRBV18 TGTGCCAGCTCACCCACCCTCATTAACAGGGGCAATCAGCCCCAGCATTTT CASSPTLINRGNQPQHF
TRBJ1-5 - - TRBV6-5 TGTGCCAGCAGTTACGGCCACATGGATCAGCCCCAGCATTTT CASSYGHMDQPQHF
TRBJ2-1 TRBD1 - TRBV11-2 TGTGCCAGCAGCCTACTCCCAGGGGGCCAATACAATGAGCAGTTCTTC CASSLLPGGQYNEQFF
TRBJ1-4 - - TRBV7-8 TGTGCCAGCAGATTTGGCAGGGGCGGACGTGAAAAACTGTTTTTT CASRFGRGGREKLFF
TRBJ2-7 - - TRBV5-4 TGTGCCAGCAGGGAGAGCGGCGGCACCACCTACGAGCAGTACTTC CASRESGGTTYEQYF
TRBJ2-1 TRBD2 - TRBV7-3 TGTGCCAGCAGCTTACTGGGGACTAGCGGGAGTAGGAATGAGCAGTTCTTC CASSLLGTSGSRNEQFF
TRBJ1-2 - - TRBV7-8 TGTGCCAGCAGCCGAGAGGGGGGGGCGATGTATCTTGGCTACACCTTC CASSREGGAMYLGYTF
TRBJ2-2 - - TRBV29-1 TGCAGCGTGACAGTGGACACCGGGGAGCTGTTTTTT CSVTVDTGELFF
TRBJ2-7 TRBD1 few TRBV5-4 TGTGCCAGCAGCCAGGACAGGCCCTACGAGCAGTACTTC CASSQDRPYEQYF
TRBJ1-2 - - TRBV6-5 TGTGCCAGCAGTTGGGGAAAGCGGAGATCAAACTATGGCTACACCTTC CASSWGKRRSNYGYTF
TRBJ2-3 - - TRBV6-5 TGTGCCAGCAGTTTCCAACACACAGATACGCAGTATTTT CASSFQHTDTQYF
TRBJ1-2 - once TRBV10-2 TGCGCCAGCAGTCGAGACAGCCTGTATGGCTACACCTTC CASSRDSLYGYTF
TRBJ1-1 TRBD1 - TRBV28 TGTGCCAGCAGTTTAGGGACAGCGAACACTGAAGCTTTCTTT CASSLGTANTEAFF
TRBJ2-1 TRBD2 - TRBV6-5 TGTGCCAGCAGGCGAGCGGGGGCCGATTACAATGAGCAGTTCTTC CASRRAGADYNEQFF
TRBJ2-3 TRBD1 - TRBV29-1 TGCAGCGTTGATAACAGGGGGGAGACAGATACGCAGTATTTT CSVDNRGETDTQYF
TRBJ2-5 - - TRBV19 TGTGCCAGTAGTATTAGGGGTCGGGAGACCCAGTACTTC CASSIRGRETQYF
TRBJ1-1 TRBD1 once TRBV7-9 TGTGCCAGCAGCTTAGGGCGCAGGGGGCTCGGAAACACTGAAGCTTTCTTT CASSLGRRGLGNTEAFF
TRBJ1-5 TRBD1 - TRBV6-5 TGTGCCAGCAATGGACAGGGCAATCAGCCCCAGCATTTT CASNGQGNQPQHF
TRBJ2-7 - - TRBV7-8 TGTGCCAGCAGCTCGTCCAGGTCCGGCGCACGCTACGAGCAGTACTTC CASSSSRSGARYEQYF
TRBJ2-7 - - TRBV6-5 TGTGCCAGCAGCCCCGCGGGGCAGGCCTACTACGAGCAGTACTTC CASSPAGQAYYEQYF
TRBJ2-3 - - TRBV7-3 TGTGCCAGCAGTCCAGGTGCAAGCACAGATACGCAGTATTTT CASSPGASTDTQYF
TRBJ1-6 - - TRBV30 TGTGCCTGGAGATCTGGACAGTTAGGACCCCTCCACTTT CAWRSGQLGPLHF
TRBJ2-6 - - TRBV19 TGTGCCAGTGGGGTCGGGGGTTTGTGGGCGTCTGGGGCCAACGTCCTGACTTTC CASGVGGLWASGANVLTF
TRBJ2-7 TRBD2 many TRBV7-9 TGTGCCAGCAGCTTAGGTCTAGCGGGAGGGCCACAGGAGCAGTACTTC CASSLGLAGGPQEQYF
TRBJ1-2 - - TRBV5-6 TGTGCCAGCAGCTTGAGGGGCAATAACTATGGCTACACCTTC CASSLRGNNYGYTF
TRBJ2-2 TRBD1 - TRBV7-6 TGTGCCAGCAGCTCACAGACAGGGACGGGGACCGGGGAGCTGTTTTTT CASSSQTGTGTGELFF
TRBJ2-7 TRBD2 - TRBV30 TGTGCCTGGAGTGTACGAGGTAGCGGGGACATAATCTACGAGCAGTACTTC CAWSVRGSGDIIYEQYF
TRBJ2-1 TRBD1 - TRBV9 TGTGCCAGCAGCACAGGGGGCAGGTCCTACAATGAGCAGTTCTTC CASSTGGRSYNEQFF
TRBJ2-2 TRBD1 - TRBV28 TGTGCCAGCAGAAAAAGGGGGCTCAACACCGGGGAGCTGTTTTTT CASRKRGLNTGELFF
TRBJ1-2 - - TRBV19 TGTGCCAGTAGCCGACAGGACTATGGCTACACCTTC CASSRQDYGYTF
TRBJ1-1 TRBD1 - TRBV28 TGTGCCAGCACTTACTCGAAGGGGGCAGGGGCTACTGAAGCTTTCTTT CASTYSKGAGATEAFF
TRBJ2-2 TRBD1 - TRBV7-3 TGTGCCAGCAGCCTACGGGACAGGGTCTCCACCGGGGAGCTGTTTTTT CASSLRDRVSTGELFF
TRBJ2-1 TRBD2 - TRBV7-3 TGTGCCAGCAGCTTAACTAGCGGGAGTATCAATGAGCAGTTCTTC CASSLTSGSINEQFF
TRBJ1-1 - - TRBV28 TGTGCCAGCACTGACAGGAACACTGAAGCTTTCTTT CASTDRNTEAFF
TRBJ1-6 - - TRBV5-4 TGTGCCAGCAGCCGGACCCGGTGGGGCAGAGATAATTCACCCCTCCACTTT CASSRTRWGRDNSPLHF
TRBJ2-2 - - TRBV4-1 TGCGCCAGCAGCCAAGAAGGGCGGGGGCTCGGCGGGGAGCTGTTTTTT CASSQEGRGLGGELFF
TRBJ2-2 - - TRBV2 TGTGCCAGCAGCTCCACGAGCGGAATACAGAACACCGGGGAGCTGTTTTTT CASSSTSGIQNTGELFF
TRBJ1-4 - - TRBV30 TGTGCCTGGAGTGTACGCTCGTTGGGGACTGCGGCTAATGAAAAACTGTTTTTT CAWSVRSLGTAANEKLFF
TRBJ2-7 TRBD1 - TRBV7-2 TGTGCCAGCAGCTTAGCAGGGACAGGCTCCTACGAGCAGTACTTC CASSLAGTGSYEQYF
TRBJ2-1 - - TRBV7-3 TGTGCCAGCAGCTGGGGGCCCGGACAGAACAATGAGCAGTTCTTC CASSWGPGQNNEQFF
TRBJ2-2 - once TRBV2 TGTGCCAGCGGGGGGATTAGCAACACCGGGGAGCTGTTTTTT CASGGISNTGELFF